The next 12 T cell receptor beta chains were all read from a single sample in a study of blood T cell repertoires in COVID-19 (dated by TCRdb to 2018 to 2020). The library was built by means of the immunoSEQ multiplex PCR assay. Sourced from immuneACCESS, this table was stored by TCRdb with only in-frame sequences that have V and J called. A share of the clones is absent; for the studies checked, an unresolved V gene accounts for under half, and the remainder has no known explanation. Counted in this sample were about 150,000 clones; less than 90% of them appeared once. 35% to 45% of the sample is taken by the ten largest. Specimen: peripheral blood. These receptors all come from a human donor in a cohort sampled during active COVID-19.

V usage is TRBV15 and J usage is TRBJ2-7; tentative D call: TRBD1 (5 bases). CDR1 and CDR2 from the germline V gene are LNHNV and YYDKDF (reference sequence). Deletions cut 1 base from V and 7 bases from J, with 14 bases between. CDR3 length: 14 residues. The DNA of the CDR3 is TGTGCCACCAGCAGAGTCGTGGCAGGGAATGAGCAGTACTTC. Translation gives CATSRVVAGNEQYF.

A remark on this clone: One end of the junction fails to match germline, which may point to a read error. The chain is built from TRBV7-2 and TRBJ2-7, with 7 bases that match TRBD2. The CDR3 loop spans 15 amino acids. The germline gives CDR1 SGHTA, CDR2 FQGNSA. CDR3 DNA sequence: TGTGCCAGCAGCAAGCGGGAAGGGTTCTCCTCCGAGCAGTACTTC. Its protein product is CASSKREGFSSEQYF.

This clone was counted a single time. The chain is built from TRBV18 and TRBJ2-2, with D perhaps TRBD2 (5 bases). Germline V gives CDR1 KGHSH, CDR2 LQKENI. The CDR3 covers 16 residues. The V gene lost 3 bases and the J gene lost 6 bases, with 17 bases spanning the gap. The CDR3 sequence: CASSPVGSSGPGELFF. For the CDR3, the DNA is TGTGCCAGCTCACCGGTAGGCAGCAGCGGCCCCGGGGAGCTGTTTTTT.

This clone was picked up a small number of times. The chain has TRBV5-1 and TRBJ2-2; 9 bases map to TRBD1. The CDR3 is 15 residues long. The V gene's germline CDR1 is SGHRS and CDR2 YFSETQ. The V and J ends lost 4 bases and 7 bases, in that order; junction bases with no gene match: 8. The chain's CDR3 is CASSPGTGRDGELFF. DNA of the CDR3: TGCGCCAGCAGCCCCGGGACAGGGCGAGACGGGGAGCTGTTTTTT.

This chain joins TRBV19 and TRBJ1-2; weak D call: TRBD1 (6 bases). Trimming shortened V by 5 bases and J by 6 bases, and 19 bases separated the two germline ends. Germline-derived CDR1 and CDR2 are LNHDA and SQIVND (reference sequence). The CDR3 length is 15 residues. The CDR3 sequence: CASSARTESRHGYTF. CDR3 nucleotide sequence: TGTGCCAGTAGTGCCCGGACAGAATCCCGACATGGCTACACCTTC.

This rearrangement joins TRBV6-5 to TRBJ1-2, with TRBD1 identical over 9 bases. The V gene's germline CDR1 is MNHEY and CDR2 SVGAGI. J lost 7 bases, V lost 8 bases, and 8 bases had no gene match. This CDR3 region has 13 residues. The CDR3 DNA is TGTGCCAGCGGGGACAGGGCGGTGGGTGGCTACACCTTC. Its protein product is CASGDRAVGGYTF.

The chain couples TRBV11-2 to TRBJ1-5, with unresolved D. Germline lookup yields CDR1 SGHAT and CDR2 FQNNGV. The CDR3 consists of 18 residues. Between the trimmed V and J ends, which lost 1 base and 0 bases, there was a span of 16 bases. The CDR3 nucleotides read TGTGCCAGCAGCTTAGCAACTACGACGGGTTATAGCAATCAGCCCCAGCATTTT. Its protein product is CASSLATTTGYSNQPQHF.

This clone was detected only once. The V and J genes are TRBV19 and TRBJ2-7; TRBD2 is a possible D gene (6 bases). V gave up 6 bases and J gave up 6 bases, with 12 bases separating them. Germline CDR1 is LNHDA and CDR2 is SQIVND (reference sequence). This CDR3 has 12 residues. The CDR3 sequence is CASSPGESEQYF. In nucleotides, the CDR3 is TGTGCCAGTAGCCCGGGGGAGTCCGAGCAGTACTTC. Full variable domain (missing parts from reference TRBV19 and TRBJ2-7): DGGITQSPKYLFRKEGQNVTLSCEQNLNHDAMYWYRQDPGQGLRLIYYSQIVNDFQKGDIAEGYSVSREKKESFPLTVTSAQKNPTAFYLCASSPGESEQYFGPGTRLTVT.

The rearrangement uses TRBV4-3 and TRBJ1-2; D is ambiguous. V lost 0 bases, J lost 7 bases, and 12 bases lay in between. The CDR3 loop spans 14 amino acids. CDR1 is LGHNA and CDR2 is YSLEER in the germline V gene. The CDR3 DNA reads as TGCGCCAGCAGCCAAGATTACCAGGATGCTGGCTACACCTTC. Protein sequence: CASSQDYQDAGYTF.

The genes are TRBV7-6 and TRBJ2-7; 8 bases fit TRBD1. The CDR3 is made up of 14 amino acids. Germline loops: CDR1 SGHVS, CDR2 FNYEAQ. The junction had 4 bases not matched to a gene; V was cut back by 0 bases and J by 6 bases. The CDR3 nucleotides read TGTGCCAGCAGCTTAGCCGGACAGGGTGGCGAGCAGTACTTC. This gives the protein CASSLAGQGGEQYF.

About this clone: The sample has other DNA sequences that encode this CDR3 too. The genes are TRBV9 and TRBJ2-5; D uncertain. V shed 7 bases and J shed 0 bases, with 10 bases lying between them. Germline V gene lookup returns CDR1 SGDLS and CDR2 YYNGEE. The CDR3 contains 13 residues. CDR3 nucleotides: TGTGCCAGCTCTTCCCCGTACCAAGAGACCCAGTACTTC. Its protein is CASSSPYQETQYF.

The V and J genes are TRBV5-5 and TRBJ2-3, with D possibly matching TRBD1 (6 bases). Trimming removed 2 bases from V and 2 bases from J, with 12 bases in between. Germline V gene lookup returns CDR1 SGHKS and CDR2 YYEKEE (reference sequence). This CDR3 has 15 residues. The CDR3 DNA reads as TGTGCCAGCAGCTTAAAGGACAGCTTCACAGATACGCAGTATTTT. As protein: CASSLKDSFTDTQYF.